These T cell receptor beta chains were read from a single sample in a study of PD-L1 blockade in urothelial cancer. The assay was immunoSEQ multiplex PCR, and TCRdb's table has in-frame clones only and misses some. This sample has 53,000 or so clones; 85% to 90% occur once, and the top ten carry 2% to 2.5%. The sample here was PBMCs, taken around atezolizumab (anti-PD-L1) treatment. The source is a man in his 60s with urothelial cancer. CDR3s include the opening cysteine and the closing phenylalanine or tryptophan. The D gene is left open where the match is weak. Clone size is given for some rows only: seen once, a few or many times, or a class if the clone is expanded.

>TRBJ2-1|NA|NA|TRBV9
CASSAFEVNEQFF
TGTGCCAGCAGCGCCTTTGAGGTTAATGAGCAGTTCTTC
>TRBJ1-1|few|NA|TRBV10-1
CASIDYTEAFF
TGCGCCAGCATAGACTACACTGAAGCTTTCTTT
>TRBJ2-2|NA|NA|TRBV6-6
CATRESGTGELFF
TGTGCCACCAGGGAGAGTGGAACCGGGGAGCTGTTTTTT
>TRBJ2-7|NA|TRBD1|TRBV11-2
CASSLEGTAFYEQYF
TGTGCCAGCAGCTTAGAGGGGACAGCATTCTACGAGCAGTACTTC
>TRBJ1-1|NA|NA|TRBV4-1
CASSQGRAGRNTEAFF
TGCGCCAGCAGCCAAGGCAGGGCCGGCCGGAACACTGAAGCTTTCTTT
>TRBJ2-5|NA|TRBD2|TRBV7-2
CASSLSSGGETQYF
TGTGCCAGCAGCTTATCTAGCGGGGGAGAGACCCAGTACTTC
>TRBJ1-1|NA|NA|TRBV5-4
CASSLNTEAFF
TGTGCCAGCAGCCTAAACACTGAAGCTTTCTTT
>TRBJ2-7|NA|NA|TRBV5-1
CASSPRQDLSYEQYF
TGCGCCAGCAGCCCAAGACAGGATCTTTCCTACGAGCAGTACTTC
>TRBJ2-7|once|TRBD1|TRBV30
CAWSGQGKSYEQYF
TGTGCCTGGAGTGGACAGGGGAAATCCTACGAGCAGTACTTC
>TRBJ2-1|NA|TRBD2|TRBV5-1
CASRASGGAVGIYNEQFF
TGCGCCAGCAGGGCTAGCGGGGGGGCCGTTGGTATCTACAATGAGCAGTTCTTC
>TRBJ2-3|NA|TRBD1|TRBV29-1
CSVETGGISTDTQYF
TGCAGCGTTGAGACAGGGGGGATTAGCACAGATACGCAGTATTTT
>TRBJ2-2|NA|NA|TRBV5-1
CASSFGERTGELFF
TGCGCCAGCAGCTTCGGGGAACGCACCGGGGAGCTGTTTTTT
>TRBJ1-3|NA|NA|TRBV5-6
CASSQYRAGNTIYF
TGTGCCAGCAGCCAATACAGGGCTGGAAACACCATATATTTT